Listed here are 13 T cell receptor beta chains from one sample, sequenced in a study of cytomegalovirus exposure and HLA in healthy donors (dated by TCRdb to 2016 to 2017). The library was generated by the immunoSEQ multiplex PCR assay. For the multiplex PCR, a mixture combining 60 forward primers for TCR Vbeta segments and 13 reverse primers for TCR Jbeta segments was used. The table comes from immuneACCESS by way of TCRdb, which keeps in-frame sequences with V and J called. Part of the clones is missing from these tables; in studies checked, under half for an unresolved V gene and the rest for unknown reasons. The sample yields 75,000 to 95,000 clones; about three quarters were counted once. Of the sample, about 4.5% falls within the top ten clones. The specimen was PBMCs. The receptors shown here come from a woman aged 35 to 49 in good health and CMV-seropositive.

The count of this clone is one. This rearrangement joins TRBV27 to TRBJ2-1, with 7 bases lining up with TRBD2. The J segment lost 0 bases and the V segment lost 6 bases, leaving 8 bases of the junction unmatched. The CDR3 contains 16 residues. The germline V gene encodes CDR1 MNHEY and CDR2 SMNVEV (reference sequence). CDR3 sequence (DNA): TGTGCCAGCAGGGCCGCGGGGGTTTACTCCTACAATGAGCAGTTCTTC. Its translation: CASRAAGVYSYNEQFF.

This chain links TRBV29-1 with TRBJ1-2; unclear D gene. The CDR3 covers 13 residues. The V and J ends lost 2 bases and 5 bases respectively, with 12 bases between them. Germline V gene data show CDR1 as SQVTM and CDR2 as ANQGSEA. For the CDR3, the DNA is TGCAGCGTTGAACCTAATTTGTCTTATGGCTACACCTTC. Encoded protein: CSVEPNLSYGYTF. The full variable domain, with the rest looked up from reference TRBV29-1 and TRBJ1-2, is SAVISQKPSRDICQRGTSLTIQCQVDSQVTMMFWYRQQPGQSLTLIATANQGSEATYESGFVIDKFPISRPNLTFSTLTVSNMSPEDSSIYLCSVEPNLSYGYTFGSGTRLTVV.

This chain uses TRBV11-3 with TRBJ2-5; D may be TRBD1 (7 bases). Germline CDR1 SGHNT, CDR2 YENEEA. V dropped 5 bases and J dropped 3 bases, with 19 bases sitting between them. This CDR3 is built from 16 residues. CDR3 sequence reads: CASSEGTAGPKETQYF. Written as DNA, the CDR3 is TGTGCCAGCAGCGAAGGGACAGCGGGTCCAAAAGAGACCCAGTACTTC.

The chain couples TRBV7-8 to TRBJ2-1; TRBD2 aligns across 11 bases. Germline-derived CDR1 and CDR2 are SGHVS and FQNEAQ. J gave up 9 bases and V 6 bases, and 7 bases lay outside the gene matches. This CDR3 is 14 amino acids long. The CDR3 DNA reads TGTGCCAGCAGTTCTAGCGGGGGGCCGGGTGAGCAGTTCTTC. Translating it yields CASSSSGGPGEQFF.

This clone was counted a few times. The J gene is TRBJ2-7, the V gene TRBV19; TRBD1 might be the D (5 bases). The V gene lost 4 bases and the J gene lost 1 base, with 8 bases spanning the gap. The CDR3 runs 13 residues. CDR1 is LNHDA, CDR2 SQIVND, per germline (reference sequence). The CDR3: CASSNRRSYEQYF. The CDR3 DNA reads as TGTGCCAGTAGTAACAGGAGATCCTACGAGCAGTACTTC.

V is TRBV30 and J is TRBJ2-1, with D possibly matching TRBD2 (6 bases). The CDR3 extends over 12 amino acids. The V and J ends lost 4 bases and 9 bases respectively, with 13 bases between them. The germline V gene has CDR1 GTSNPN and CDR2 SVGIG (reference sequence). CDR3 sequence: CAWNAGSVEQFF. For the CDR3, the DNA is TGTGCCTGGAATGCGGGATCTGTTGAGCAGTTCTTC.

In this sample, this clone turned up once. The genes are TRBV4-2 and TRBJ2-3; tentative D call: TRBD2 (6 bases). CDR1 LGHNA and CDR2 YNFKEQ come from the germline V gene. V was shortened by 4 bases and J by 2 bases, with 13 bases between the two germline ends. The CDR3 contains 15 residues. The CDR3 DNA is TGTGCCAGCAGCCCGGGGACTTACAACACAGATACGCAGTATTTT. This gives the protein CASSPGTYNTDTQYF.

This clone is a singleton in its sample. The rearrangement uses TRBV7-8 and TRBJ2-4; D is possibly TRBD1 (6 bases). The CDR3 loop spans 16 amino acids. The V and J ends lost 0 bases and 1 base respectively, with 10 bases between them. Germline CDR1 reads SGHVS; CDR2 reads FQNEAQ. CDR3 nucleotide sequence: TGTGCCAGCAGCTTAGCATGGACAGCCGCCAAAAACATTCAGTACTTC. Protein: CASSLAWTAAKNIQYF.

The chain links TRBV14 to TRBJ2-5; TRBD1 is a possible D gene (6 bases). Germline CDR1 and CDR2: SGHDN and FVKESK. There are 15 residues in the CDR3. V was trimmed by 2 bases and J by 2 bases, leaving 12 bases between them. The CDR3 sequence is CASSQRSQGQETQYF. CDR3 coding DNA: TGTGCCAGCAGCCAAAGGAGTCAGGGGCAAGAGACCCAGTACTTC.

J is TRBJ2-1 and V is TRBV4-1, with a possible D match to TRBD2 (6 bases). The CDR3 is made up of 15 amino acids. Trimming shortened V by 5 bases and J by 0 bases, and 11 bases separated the two germline ends. Germline CDR1 is MGHRA and CDR2 is YSYEKL. CDR3 nucleotides: TGCGCCAGCAGCGAGGAGGGTAGCTCCTACAATGAGCAGTTCTTC. Its translation is CASSEEGSSYNEQFF.

The chain couples TRBV11-3 to TRBJ2-5, with a tentative D call TRBD1 (5 bases). Trimming pared 1 base from V and 4 bases from J, leaving 10 bases between. The CDR3 sequence is 14 residues long. Germline lookup yields CDR1 SGHNT and CDR2 YENEEA. CDR3 amino acids: CASSLAQGLETQYF. In nucleotides, the CDR3 is TGTGCCAGCAGCTTAGCCCAGGGCCTAGAGACCCAGTACTTC.

CDR3 sequence: CAISPGTGGNQPQHF. Written as DNA, the CDR3 is TGTGCCATCAGTCCCGGGACAGGGGGCAATCAGCCCCAGCATTTT. V gene TRBV10-3 combines with J gene TRBJ1-5; 10 bases match TRBD1. The CDR3 is 15 amino acids. CDR1 is ENHRY and CDR2 is SYGVKD in the germline V gene. V shed 5 bases and J 2 bases; nucleotides not matched to a gene: 3.

The chain carries TRBV19 and TRBJ2-1; 14 bases agree with TRBD2. The length of the CDR3 is 22 residues. Trimming took 1 base from V and 5 from J; bases not matched to a gene: 19. Germline values: CDR1 LNHDA, CDR2 SQIVND (reference sequence). CDR3 amino acids: CASSIGTQGLAGDPNLDNEQFF. CDR3 nucleotide sequence: TGTGCCAGTAGTATAGGCACACAGGGACTAGCGGGAGATCCCAACCTAGACAATGAGCAGTTCTTC.